This TCR beta chain was sequenced in a study of molecular identifiers for immune sequencing clone quantification. General observations from the study: In CMV-specific effectors, clones above 20 copies held over 99% of molecules; naive, under 1%. Detectable among 800,000 to 1,000,000 naive cells, according to reports, was Jurkat TCR RNA spiked in from one cell.

In preparing bulk TCR libraries, previously described methods and listed TCR primers were used. TCRdb passed the PCR reads through MiXCR, listing each CDR3 protein once. Among some 650,000 distinct CDR3 sequences listed, roughly 21% were seen once. In its sample, this clonotype was seen many times. Its target is unknown. The ends were cut back, 1 base at V and 5 bases at J, with 11 bases in the middle. Germline CDR1 is SGHTA and CDR2 is FQGNSA. The CDR3 has 14 amino acids. This receptor was identified in a human donor in good health. Some libraries in this study had Jurkat cell RNA spiked in. The chain recombines TRBV7-2 with TRBJ1-1; the D is unclear. Sequenced sample: naive CD8+ T cells from blood, with Jurkat cell RNA spiked in. The subset was: FACS-sorted CD8+CD4-CCR7+CD45RA+ naive T cells. The CDR3, as DNA: TGTGCCAGCAGCTTAGAGCTGGGTTGGACTGAAGCTTTCTTT. This sequence encodes CASSLELGWTEAFF.